This TCR beta chain is from a study of identical twins. Trimming stripped 6 bases from V and 2 bases from J, with 13 bases between. Germline CDR1 is MNHEY and CDR2 is SMNVEV (reference sequence). This CDR3 comprises 15 residues. TCRdb ran MiXCR on the 5' RACE reads and lists one entry per CDR3 protein. The data hold some 440,000 distinct CDR3 sequences, with 24% observed a single time. These data were also reused for a study on T cells expressing NK-cell markers.

The sequence was obtained from a woman aged 18-29 years in good health. The V gene is TRBV27, the J gene TRBJ2-2; possibly TRBD1 for D (5 bases). Sequenced input: CD4+ T cells sorted from blood. CDR3 bases: TGTGCCAGCAGATATCAGGGCCTCAACACCGGGGAGCTGTTTTTT. The encoded protein is CASRYQGLNTGELFF.